Described below is a single T cell receptor beta chain sequence and its context. The data stem from a study of cytomegalovirus exposure and HLA in healthy donors. The PCR had 60 Vbeta and 13 Jbeta primers. Some clones are missing from TCRdb's copy, which holds only in-frame ones; the method was immunoSEQ multiplex PCR. The sample has fewer than 130,000 clones; 60% to 80% are singletons. CDR3 length: 13 residues. Germline-derived CDR1 and CDR2 are SGHTA and FQGNSA. Germline trimming cut 4 bases from V and 3 bases from J; bases unmatched to any gene: 1. This chain uses TRBV7-2 with TRBJ2-5, with 8 bases identical to TRBD2. The sequencing sample was made of PBMCs. This TCR was recovered from a middle-aged man in good health and CMV-seropositive. Written as DNA, the CDR3 is TGTGCCAGCAGCTCCGGGAGGGAAGAGACCCAGTACTTC. Translation: CASSSGREETQYF.